This T cell receptor (beta chain) originates from a study of T cells in Graves' hyperthyroidism and ophthalmopathy. The hyperthyroidism was newly diagnosed and had lasted under 2 months; the patients were aged 18 to 65. V dropped 4 bases and J dropped 0 bases, with 13 bases sitting between them. CDR1 is MDHEN, CDR2 SYDVKM, per germline. CDR3 length: 16 amino acids. Amplification yielded TCR beta CDR3 regions, with RNA transcripts as the source. RT-PCR in the first round (using the HTBI primer set) targeted the TCR CDR3. A single record per CDR3 protein comes from TCRdb applying MiXCR to the multiplex PCR reads. The data show some 690,000 distinct CDR3 sequences, roughly 17% seen once. This clonotype appeared many times.

Sequencing used blood. The clonotype comes from a man between 50 and 59 years old with Graves' hyperthyroidism. The genes are TRBV28 and TRBJ1-3; D gene ambiguous. The CDR3 nucleotides are TGTGCCAGCAGTTCACCCGGACGGCGCTCTGGAAACACCATATATTTT. This gives the protein CASSSPGRRSGNTIYF.